The entry below gives a single T cell receptor beta chain sequence along with its context. The target antigen is unknown. The table came from immunoSEQ multiplex PCR; TCRdb's copy has only in-frame clones and leaves some out. The sample shows tens of thousands of clones, approximately 71% of them seen only once. The data are from a study of tumor-infiltrating lymphocytes in localized non-small cell lung cancer. Findings and caveats of the study: Immunotypes IM1 and IM2 had similar TCR-derived T-cell fractions. TCRbeta sequencing showed higher T cell infiltration in tumors than uninvolved lung. Available tissue quantity limited TCR sequencing to a patient subset.

This TCR derives from a human donor with non-small cell lung cancer. Sequencing was done on a sample of lung tumor tissue.

This CDR3 is CASQDRGRSETQYF. As DNA, the CDR3 is TGTGCCAGTCAGGACAGGGGGCGATCAGAGACCCAGTACTTC. The chain recombines TRBV19 with TRBJ2-5; the match to TRBD1 covers 11 bases. V lost 8 bases to trimming and J lost 4 bases; unmatched junction nucleotides: 6. The CDR3 sequence is 14 residues long. Germline-derived CDR1 and CDR2 are LNHDA and SQIVND (reference sequence). Combining the CDR3 with reference TRBV19 and TRBJ2-5 gives the whole variable domain DGGITQSPKYLFRKEGQNVTLSCEQNLNHDAMYWYRQDPGQGLRLIYYSQIVNDFQKGDIAEGYSVSREKKESFPLTVTSAQKNPTAFYLCASQDRGRSETQYFGPGTRLLVL.